This TCR beta chain came from a study of human T cells and chemical hapten exposure. General observations from the study: Sensitizing to DPC left TCRs with a frequency above 1 in 1000 unaltered.

V lost 8 bases, J lost 4 bases, and 16 bases stayed unmatched. This CDR3 comprises 16 residues. Germline V lookup: CDR1 MNHEY, CDR2 SVGAGI. This clonotype was counted a few times. What it binds is unknown. The time point: patch test 1, 2 weeks after DPC sensitization. Regarding treatment: therapeutic diphenylcyclopropenone sensitization with weekly scalp DPC. Single cDNA molecules in the library carried unique molecular identifiers attached during preparation. One entry per CDR3 protein, called by TCRdb with MiXCR from the RACE reads. The table has approximately 82,000 distinct CDR3 sequences, roughly 12% seen once.

The V call is TRBV6-5, the J call TRBJ1-1; 7 bases match TRBD1. The TCR originated in a woman aged 55 to 70 with alopecia areata. Some clones in this sample may be carry-over from other donors' samples. The material was whole blood, obtained in connection with sensitization to the hapten diphenylcyclopropenone (DPC). The CDR3 spells CASVDRGRGPGTEAFF. Here the CDR3 DNA reads TGTGCCAGCGTCGACCGGGGGAGGGGGCCGGGCACTGAAGCTTTCTTT.